This T cell receptor (beta chain) was captured in a study of blood T cell repertoires in COVID-19. Study overall: The United States, Italy and Spain provided the acute and convalescent COVID-19 samples. Sources were T cells, B-cell-depleted T cells, or PBMCs; the material itself was cDNA or gDNA.

Per the original data handling: Reference gene primers were amplified, and this amplification served to estimate nucleated cell counts. The table came from immunoSEQ multiplex PCR; TCRdb's copy has only in-frame clones and leaves some out. From that table come the V and J calls and clone size; the DNA was used to work out D and trimming. This table holds around 450,000 clones, roughly nine tenths found once. CDR3 length: 13 amino acids. CDR1 is MNHEY, CDR2 SMNVEV, per germline (reference sequence). The trim removed 6 bases at V and 8 bases at J, leaving 6 bases unmatched. Participants spanned ages about 18 to 100 years and resided in about 25 US areas.

Sequenced sample: PBMCs or T cells enriched from blood (not recorded which). This chain links TRBV27 with TRBJ1-2, with 10 bases matching TRBD1. This clonotype was sampled from a young woman with acute COVID-19. In DNA, the CDR3 is TGTGCCAGCAGCGGACAGGGGGTGAAAGGCTACACCTTC. The encoded protein is CASSGQGVKGYTF.